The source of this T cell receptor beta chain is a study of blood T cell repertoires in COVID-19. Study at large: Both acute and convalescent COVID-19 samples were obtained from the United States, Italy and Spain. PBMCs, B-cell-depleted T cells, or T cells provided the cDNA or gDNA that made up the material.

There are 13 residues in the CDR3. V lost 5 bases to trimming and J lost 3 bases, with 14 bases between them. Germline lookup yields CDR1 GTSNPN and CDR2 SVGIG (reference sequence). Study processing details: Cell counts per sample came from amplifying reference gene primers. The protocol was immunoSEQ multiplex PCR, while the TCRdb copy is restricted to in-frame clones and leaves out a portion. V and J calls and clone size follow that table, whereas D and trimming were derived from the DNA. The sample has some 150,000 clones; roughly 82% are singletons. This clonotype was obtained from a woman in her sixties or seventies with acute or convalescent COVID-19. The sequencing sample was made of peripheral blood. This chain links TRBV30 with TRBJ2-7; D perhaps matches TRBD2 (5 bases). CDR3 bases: TGTGCCTGGGAGCGAGGGTCTGGCTACGAGCAGTACTTC. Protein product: CAWERGSGYEQYF.